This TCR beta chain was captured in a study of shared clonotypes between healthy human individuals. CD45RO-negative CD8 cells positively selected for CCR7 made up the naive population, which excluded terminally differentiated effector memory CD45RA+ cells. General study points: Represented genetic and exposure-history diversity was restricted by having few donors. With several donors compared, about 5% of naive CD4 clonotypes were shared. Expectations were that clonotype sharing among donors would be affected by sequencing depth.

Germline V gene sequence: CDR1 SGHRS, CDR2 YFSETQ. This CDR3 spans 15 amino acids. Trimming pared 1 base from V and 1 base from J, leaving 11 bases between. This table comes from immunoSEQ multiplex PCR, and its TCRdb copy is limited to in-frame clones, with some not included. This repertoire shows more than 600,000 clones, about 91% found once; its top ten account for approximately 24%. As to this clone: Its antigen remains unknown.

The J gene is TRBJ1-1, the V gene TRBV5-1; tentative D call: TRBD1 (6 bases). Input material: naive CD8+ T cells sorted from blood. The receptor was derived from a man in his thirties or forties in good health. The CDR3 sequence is CASSLSTGSNTEAFF. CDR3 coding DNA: TGCGCCAGCAGCTTGTCGACAGGCTCGAACACTGAAGCTTTCTTT.